Presented here are 30 T cell receptor beta chains from one specimen sequenced in a study of read filtering for tumor transcriptome and immune sequencing. The library was built from 400 to 500 ng RNA with molecular barcoded adaptors for alpha/delta and beta/gamma chains. TCRdb reanalysed the reads using MiXCR and keeps one entry per CDR3 protein. The repertoire holds about 58,000 distinct CDR3 sequences, with approximately 13% as singletons. Material: a population of CD138-negative cells sorted from bone marrow. The receptors were gathered from a donor older than 35 with multiple myeloma.

As regards this clonotype: This may be a read error: a much more frequent sequence differs by one nucleotide. This rearrangement joins TRBV23-1 to TRBJ1-6, with TRBD1 identical over 7 bases. TRBV23-1 is an ORF, with its function uncertain. The CDR3 is 15 residues long. The V and J ends lost 3 bases and 11 bases, in that order; junction bases with no gene match: 10. Written as DNA, the CDR3 is TGCGCCAGCAGTCACGAGGACAGGCCGAATCCACCCCTCCACTTT. This gives the protein CASSHEDRPNPPLHF.

Concerning this clonotype: A single base separates this from a much larger clone, so it may be a read error. The chain joins TRBV7-9 to TRBJ2-1, with D possibly matching TRBD2 (6 bases). Germline V gene lookup returns CDR1 SEHNR and CDR2 FQNEAQ (reference sequence). The CDR3 totals 15 residues. The DNA for the CDR3 is TGTGCCAGCAGCCCCGGGACTGGCTCCTACAGTGAGCAGTTCTTC. As protein: CASSPGTGSYSEQFF.

This clonotype was observed many times. The rearrangement uses TRBV4-1 and TRBJ2-7, with TRBD1 as a possible D gene (8 bases). Germline V gene data show CDR1 as MGHRA and CDR2 as YSYEKL. This CDR3 has 15 residues. Trimming cost V 3 bases and J 3 bases, with 15 bases left between them. In nucleotides, the CDR3 is TGCGCCAGCAGCCACCCTACAGGGGGGGTCTACGAGCAGTACTTC. It codes for CASSHPTGGVYEQYF.

This clonotype came up many times. The V call is TRBV28, the J call TRBJ1-2; D unresolved. Germline loops: CDR1 MDHEN, CDR2 SYDVKM. The CDR3 contains 12 residues. V was cut by 5 bases and J by 3 bases, with 7 bases left in between. The CDR3 DNA follows: TGTGCCAGCAGTCCCGGCCACTATGGCTACACCTTC. Its protein is CASSPGHYGYTF.

This clonotype was detected many times. The chain has TRBV28 and TRBJ1-5; maybe TRBD1 (6 bases). Trimming shortened V by 6 bases and J by 6 bases, and 21 bases separated the two germline ends. The germline V gene has CDR1 MDHEN and CDR2 SYDVKM. CDR3 length: 16 amino acids. Written as DNA, the CDR3 is TGTGCCAGCAGATCACCCGGGACACCCCGCACTCAGCCCCAGCATTTT. Translated, it gives CASRSPGTPRTQPQHF.

This clonotype was observed many times. The gene calls are TRBV6-1 and TRBJ1-5; 7 nucleotides align to TRBD1. The CDR3 has 16 residues. Losses at the gene ends were 6 bases for V and 4 bases for J; bases not matched to a gene: 12. Per germline, CDR1 MNHNS and CDR2 SASEGT. CDR3 protein: CASRERPGQTNQPQHF. The CDR3, as DNA: TGTGCCAGCAGGGAACGGCCGGGACAGACTAATCAGCCCCAGCATTTT.

This clonotype was counted many times. The chain uses TRBV30 and TRBJ1-6; D remains ambiguous. The CDR3 has 13 residues. Germline CDR1 GTSNPN, CDR2 SVGIG (reference sequence). The ends were cut back, 2 bases at V and 10 bases at J, with 12 bases in the middle. The CDR3 region is CAWSPRTVSPLHF. CDR3 DNA: TGTGCCTGGAGTCCCCGGACGGTCTCACCCCTCCACTTT.

There are a few counts of this clonotype. V and J are TRBV29-1 and TRBJ2-3; tentatively, D is TRBD2 (6 bases). Per germline, CDR1 SQVTM and CDR2 ANQGSEA. The CDR3 is made up of 13 amino acids. Trimming left V 4 bases short and J 4 bases short, with 12 bases between. CDR3 sequence (DNA): TGCAGCGTTGTGGAGGGAGGCGCAGATACGCAGTATTTT. Amino acid sequence: CSVVEGGADTQYF.

This clonotype has ten or more counts. V and J are TRBV4-1 and TRBJ2-2; a weak D match, TRBD1 (5 bases). The CDR3 has 19 residues. V was clipped by 2 bases and J by 1 base, with 20 bases between them. Germline lookup yields CDR1 MGHRA and CDR2 YSYEKL. The CDR3 nucleotides are TGCGCCAGCAGCCAAAACGGCGGTACAGGTGGCTTGAACACCGGGGAGCTGTTTTTT. Amino acids: CASSQNGGTGGLNTGELFF.

This clonotype came up many times. This chain joins TRBV10-2 and TRBJ2-7; perhaps TRBD1 as D (6 bases). Germline V gives CDR1 WSHSY, CDR2 SAAADI. The ends were cut back, 5 bases at V and 6 bases at J, with 11 bases in the middle. The length of the CDR3 is 12 residues. CDR3 in DNA: TGCGCCAGCAGTCTCCGGGACATCGAGCAGTACTTC. This translates into CASSLRDIEQYF.

This clonotype was counted many times. The chain uses TRBV29-1 and TRBJ2-1, with 9 bases matching TRBD1. The length of the CDR3 is 15 residues. The J segment lost 7 bases and the V segment lost 6 bases, leaving 13 bases of the junction unmatched. In germline, CDR1 is SQVTM, CDR2 ANQGSEA. The CDR3 nucleotides are TGCAGCGTGACCCCGGTACAGGGGGCTACAAATGAGCAGTTCTTC. Its translation: CSVTPVQGATNEQFF.

In the case of this clonotype: A much larger clone is a single base away; this may be a read error. This rearrangement joins TRBV9 to TRBJ1-1; D gene unclear. This CDR3 is 14 amino acids long. The germline V gene encodes CDR1 SGDLS and CDR2 YYNGEE. The V gene lost 0 bases and the J gene lost 0 bases, with 6 bases spanning the gap. DNA for the CDR3: TGTGCCAGCAGCGTAGAGGGAATGAACACTGAAGCTTTCTTT. This translates into CASSVEGMNTEAFF.

In this sample, this clonotype turned up many times. This chain links TRBV6-6 with TRBJ1-4, with D unclear. CDR3 length: 16 amino acids. The V gene lost 4 bases and the J gene lost 6 bases, with 18 bases spanning the gap. Per the germline V gene, CDR1 is MNHNY and CDR2 is SVGAGI (reference sequence). The CDR3 protein is CASSFRWPGEDEKLFF. In nucleotides, the CDR3 is TGTGCCAGCAGTTTCCGATGGCCTGGGGAGGATGAAAAACTGTTTTTT.

This clonotype has at least ten counts. The chain uses TRBV7-2 and TRBJ1-6; D ambiguous. Germline CDR1 reads SGHTA; CDR2 reads FQGNSA. V lost 5 bases and J 1 base, leaving 12 bases between the germline ends. The CDR3 spans 16 residues. DNA of the CDR3: TGTGCCAGCAGCCCGGACGTGGGATCCTATAATTCACCCCTCCACTTT. Its translation: CASSPDVGSYNSPLHF.

In regard to this clonotype: This sequence may be a read error, since a much larger clone differs from it by one base. This chain connects TRBV5-4 to TRBJ2-5; D is perhaps TRBD1 or TRBD2 (5 bases each). The V gene's germline CDR1 is SGHNT and CDR2 YYREEE (reference sequence). Trimming removed 4 bases from V and 6 bases from J, with 19 bases in between. The CDR3 has 15 amino acids. CDR3 nucleotides: TGTGCCAGCAGCCAATCCCCGGGACGGCAAAAGACCCAGTACTTC. Translating it yields CASSQSPGRQKTQYF.

In this sample, this clonotype turned up many times. V is TRBV15 and J is TRBJ1-4; the D gene is possibly TRBD1 (5 bases). Germline values: CDR1 LNHNV, CDR2 YYDKDF (reference sequence). V was pared by 0 bases and J by 5 bases, with 13 bases between. The CDR3 extends over 16 amino acids. The CDR3 reads CATSRDIQVGNEKLFF. The DNA of the CDR3 is TGTGCCACCAGCAGAGATATACAGGTTGGGAATGAAAAACTGTTTTTT. Supplemented by reference TRBV15 and TRBJ1-4, the full variable domain reads DAMVIQNPRYQVTQFGKPVTLSCSQTLNHNVMYWYQQKSSQAPKLLFHYYDKDFNNEADTPDNFQSRRPNTSFCFLDIRSPGLGDTAMYLCATSRDIQVGNEKLFFGSGTQLSVL.

To note about this clonotype: This may be a read error, as it is one base from a much larger clone. The CDR3 region is CASSLDRTHSGNTICF. The CDR3 coding sequence is TGTGCCAGCAGCTTGGACAGGACACACTCTGGAAACACCATATGTTTT. This chain connects TRBV11-2 to TRBJ1-3; 7 nucleotides agree with TRBD1. The CDR3 spans 16 residues. Germline V gene lookup returns CDR1 SGHAT and CDR2 FQNNGV.

By sample fraction, this clonotype is medium-sized. The DNA for the CDR3 is TGCAGCGTTGTAGGGGCCGATACCTACGAGCAGTACTTC. Amino acid sequence: CSVVGADTYEQYF. V usage is TRBV29-1 and J usage is TRBJ2-7; D is possibly TRBD1 (5 bases). V dropped 4 bases and J dropped 2 bases, with 12 bases sitting between them. Germline V lookup: CDR1 SQVTM, CDR2 ANQGSEA. This CDR3 region has 13 residues.

This clonotype was seen ten or more times. The chain carries TRBV4-1 and TRBJ2-1; 9 positions match TRBD1. The V gene's germline CDR1 is MGHRA and CDR2 YSYEKL. The CDR3 extends over 15 amino acids. V shed 3 bases and J 2 bases; nucleotides not matched to a gene: 2. The CDR3, as DNA: TGCGCCAGCAGCCAGGGACAGGGACCCTACAATGAGCAGTTCTTC. Translation gives CASSQGQGPYNEQFF.

This clonotype was observed at least ten times. The V and J genes are TRBV4-1 and TRBJ1-2; D not certain. This CDR3 comprises 13 residues. Trimming shortened V by 0 bases and J by 4 bases, and 6 bases separated the two germline ends. CDR1 and CDR2 (germline): MGHRA, YSYEKL. The CDR3 reads CASSQETAYGYTF. CDR3 DNA sequence: TGCGCCAGCAGCCAAGAAACAGCCTATGGCTACACCTTC.

This clonotype was counted ten times or more. The rearrangement links TRBV5-6 to TRBJ2-7; tentatively, D is TRBD1 (6 bases). The germline V and J ends were trimmed by 0 bases and 3 bases, with 10 bases remaining between them. The length of the CDR3 is 14 residues. CDR1 is SGHDT and CDR2 is YYEEEE in the germline V gene. CDR3 region: CASSLGGPGYEQYF. The CDR3 DNA reads TGTGCCAGCAGCTTGGGGGGGCCAGGCTACGAGCAGTACTTC.

This clonotype was seen ten or more times. V usage is TRBV4-1 and J usage is TRBJ2-1, with 9 bases lining up with TRBD2. Trimming cost V 7 bases and J 5 bases; bases outside gene matches: 6. Germline V gene data show CDR1 as MGHRA and CDR2 as YSYEKL. The CDR3 covers 14 residues. The DNA for the CDR3 is TGCGCCAGCACCCGACTAGCGGATAACAATGAGCAGTTCTTC. Its protein product is CASTRLADNNEQFF.

This clonotype was counted at least ten times. This chain uses TRBV15 with TRBJ2-7, with 7 bases that match TRBD1. CDR1 is LNHNV and CDR2 is YYDKDF in the germline V gene (reference sequence). This CDR3 spans 14 amino acids. V lost 4 bases, J lost 4 bases, and 7 bases stayed unmatched. Written as DNA, the CDR3 is TGTGCCACCAGCACACGGGACAGTTATTACGAGCAGTACTTC. Translating it yields CATSTRDSYYEQYF.

This clonotype was detected ten times or more. The J gene is TRBJ2-5, the V gene TRBV24-1; D unresolved. V was shortened by 2 bases and J by 2 bases, with 14 bases between the two germline ends. Per germline, CDR1 KGHDR and CDR2 SFDVKD. The CDR3 has 16 residues. The CDR3 is CATSDSLAATQETQYF. The CDR3 nucleotides are TGTGCCACCAGTGATTCCCTTGCTGCAACTCAAGAGACCCAGTACTTC.

In this sample, this clonotype turned up a few times. The V gene is TRBV12-3 or TRBV12-4, the J gene TRBJ2-7, with D unresolved. V was clipped by 2 bases and J by 0 bases, with 5 bases between them. The CDR3 sequence is 13 residues long. The CDR3 loop is CASSLRASYEQYF. In DNA form, the CDR3 reads TGTGCCAGCAGTTTACGAGCCTCCTACGAGCAGTACTTC.

As to this clonotype: A much larger clone is a single base away; this may be a read error. The V call is TRBV3-1, the J call TRBJ2-1; 9 bases line up with TRBD2. V was clipped by 5 bases and J by 9 bases; unmatched bases: 14. Germline lookup yields CDR1 LGHDT and CDR2 YNNKEL (reference sequence). The CDR3 contains 16 residues. CDR3 loop: CASSSMKGRGGAEQFF. The DNA for the CDR3 is TGTGCCAGCAGCTCTATGAAGGGGCGGGGGGGCGCTGAGCAGTTCTTC.

This clonotype was seen repeatedly, ten times or more. This chain uses TRBV5-5 with TRBJ2-3; D possibly uses TRBD1 or TRBD2 (5 bases each). This CDR3 has 16 residues. Trimming removed 2 bases from V and 2 bases from J, with 15 bases in between. Per germline, CDR1 SGHKS and CDR2 YYEKEE (reference sequence). CDR3 DNA sequence: TGTGCCAGCAGCTTCGGGGCAGGGAGACCCACAGATACGCAGTATTTT. Translating gives CASSFGAGRPTDTQYF.

This clonotype was seen at least ten times. V gene TRBV10-3 combines with J gene TRBJ2-6; D call uncertain. The CDR3 runs to 15 residues. Trimming removed 0 bases from V and 0 bases from J, with 3 bases in between. Germline-derived CDR1 and CDR2 are ENHRY and SYGVKD. CDR3 DNA sequence: TGTGCCATCAGTGAGTCCGCCTCTGGGGCCAACGTCCTGACTTTC. Amino acids: CAISESASGANVLTF.

This clonotype has ten or more counts. The V and J genes are TRBV24-1 and TRBJ2-5; a weak D match, TRBD1 (6 bases). The ends were cut back, 9 bases at V and 5 bases at J, with 18 bases in the middle. The CDR3 is made up of 14 amino acids. CDR1 and CDR2 from the germline V gene are KGHDR and SFDVKD. The chain's CDR3 is CATPTGKKTETQYF. The CDR3 DNA is TGTGCCACCCCTACAGGGAAAAAGACCGAGACCCAGTACTTC.

In the case of this clonotype: This may be a read error, as it is one base from a much larger clone. V gene TRBV2 combines with J gene TRBJ2-5, with no clear D. The V end was cut by 6 bases, the J end by 5 bases, with 10 bases between. Germline CDR1 is SNHLY and CDR2 is FYNNEI. The CDR3 is 12 residues long. CDR3: CASRPSGETQYF. In nucleotides, the CDR3 is TGTGCCAGCAGACCTTCCGGGGAGACCCAGTACTTC.